The 24 T cell receptor beta chains below all came from one sample that was sequenced in a study of beta chain features in type 1 diabetes. Every isolated RNA sample was fully reverse transcribed, so sequencing captured expressed TCRB transcripts. Clones were sequenced by immunoSEQ multiplex PCR, and TCRdb holds only the in-frame ones, with some missing. The table includes approximately 340,000 clones, about 15% detected once. Sequenced input: naive CD4+ T cells from blood. The receptors originated from a woman between 18 and 30 years old in good health.

This chain joins TRBV23-1 and TRBJ2-1, with 9 nucleotides matching TRBD1. TRBV23-1 falls under the ORF class, with uncertain function. This CDR3 contains 16 residues. Unmatched junction bases numbered 8, after V lost 2 bases and J lost 6 bases. In DNA, the CDR3 is TGCGCCAGCAGTCAACCGACCGGGGACAGGGTCAATGAGCAGTTCTTC. Amino acid sequence: CASSQPTGDRVNEQFF.

This chain links TRBV7-8 with TRBJ2-1; tentatively, D is TRBD2 (6 bases). The V gene's germline CDR1 is SGHVS and CDR2 FQNEAQ. This CDR3 region has 16 residues. Trimming took 0 bases from V and 2 from J, leaving 11 bases between them. The chain's CDR3 is CASSLAGGVAYNEQFF. In DNA form, the CDR3 reads TGTGCCAGCAGCTTAGCAGGAGGGGTCGCCTACAATGAGCAGTTCTTC.

This clone was seen a few times. The chain recombines TRBV4-2 with TRBJ2-3; D ambiguous. Germline V gene data show CDR1 as LGHNA and CDR2 as YNFKEQ. This CDR3 spans 16 amino acids. V was shortened by 1 base and J by 0 bases, with 11 bases between the two germline ends. This chain's CDR3 is CASSQAHETSTDTQYF. The CDR3 region has the DNA TGTGCCAGCAGCCAAGCCCACGAGACTAGCACAGATACGCAGTATTTT.

CDR3 DNA sequence: TGCGCCAGCAGCTACAGGGGGCGGGAGACCCAGTACTTC. This encodes CASSYRGRETQYF. The J gene is TRBJ2-5, the V gene TRBV5-1, with 9 bases lining up with TRBD1. Trimming took 3 bases from V and 5 from J; bases not matched to a gene: 2. Germline V gene lookup returns CDR1 SGHRS and CDR2 YFSETQ. This CDR3 has 13 amino acids. Variable domain in full (rest from reference TRBV5-1 and TRBJ2-5): KAGVTQTPRYLIKTRGQQVTLSCSPISGHRSVSWYQQTPGQGLQFLFEYFSETQRNKGNFPGRFSGRQFSNSRSEMNVSTLELGDSALYLCASSYRGRETQYFGPGTRLLVL.

This chain connects TRBV18 to TRBJ2-7; 9 bases are shared with TRBD2. This CDR3 comprises 15 residues. The germline V gene encodes CDR1 KGHSH and CDR2 LQKENI. V lost 3 bases to trimming and J lost 9 bases; unmatched junction nucleotides: 12. CDR3 sequence reads: CASSPTTGTSLSQYF. The CDR3 region has the DNA TGTGCCAGCTCACCCACAACCGGGACTAGCCTGTCGCAGTACTTC.

This clone was observed a handful of times. This chain uses TRBV7-9 with TRBJ1-1, with D possibly being TRBD1 (5 bases). The germline V gene encodes CDR1 SEHNR and CDR2 FQNEAQ (reference sequence). The CDR3 runs to 15 residues. V shed 2 bases and J shed 1 base, with 11 bases lying between them. CDR3 bases: TGTGCCAGCAGCTTACGGGGGAAGGGGAACACTGAAGCTTTCTTT. It specifies CASSLRGKGNTEAFF.

This clone was observed a few times. The V gene is TRBV30, the J gene TRBJ1-2; D call uncertain. There are 11 residues in the CDR3. The V gene lost 5 bases and the J gene lost 5 bases, with 9 bases spanning the gap. CDR1 is GTSNPN and CDR2 is SVGIG in the germline V gene (reference sequence). The CDR3 loop is CAWLREYGYTF. CDR3 DNA sequence: TGTGCCTGGCTCCGGGAGTATGGCTACACCTTC.

The chain has TRBV5-6 and TRBJ2-2, with D maybe TRBD1 (6 bases). Germline V gene lookup returns CDR1 SGHDT and CDR2 YYEEEE. The germline V and J ends were trimmed by 4 bases and 4 bases, with 11 bases remaining between them. CDR3 size: 14 residues. Here the CDR3 reads CASSTTGFTGELFF. CDR3 nucleotides: TGTGCCAGCAGCACCACAGGGTTCACCGGGGAGCTGTTTTTT.

CDR3 nucleotides: TGTGCCTGGAGTCTGGCGTCAGGACAATATCAGCCCCAGCATTTT. The encoded protein is CAWSLASGQYQPQHF. The genes are TRBV30 and TRBJ1-5; weak D call: TRBD1 (5 bases). Trimming left V 2 bases short and J 5 bases short, with 16 bases between. Germline CDR1 reads GTSNPN; CDR2 reads SVGIG (reference sequence). The CDR3 contains 15 residues.

This clone occurred a few times. The chain is built from TRBV10-3 and TRBJ1-4, with 7 bases fitting TRBD1. The V gene end was trimmed by 6 bases and the J gene end by 8 bases; junction bases not matched to a gene: 9. Looked up from germline, CDR1 is ENHRY and CDR2 is SYGVKD. This CDR3 contains 14 residues. The CDR3 spells CAISPTGKDEKLFF. Here the CDR3 DNA reads TGTGCCATCAGCCCGACAGGGAAGGACGAAAAACTGTTTTTT.

This clone was seen a handful of times. The rearrangement links TRBV7-2 to TRBJ2-3, with D perhaps TRBD1 (5 bases). This CDR3 comprises 14 residues. Germline V CDR1 and CDR2: SGHTA, FQGNSA. V lost 5 bases and J 4 bases, leaving 13 bases between the germline ends. As DNA, the CDR3 is TGTGCCAGCAGCCCAGGGTTAGGGTCAGATACGCAGTATTTT. The encoded protein is CASSPGLGSDTQYF.

The chain has TRBV18 and TRBJ1-1; maybe TRBD1 (6 bases). The CDR3 spans 15 residues. Between the trimmed V and J ends, which lost 1 base and 2 bases, there was a span of 11 bases. Looked up from germline, CDR1 is KGHSH and CDR2 is LQKENI. The CDR3 here is CASSPLDSTNTEAFF. CDR3 DNA: TGTGCCAGCTCACCACTGGACAGCACCAACACTGAAGCTTTCTTT.

The chain couples TRBV9 to TRBJ2-2, with D tentatively TRBD2 (5 bases). Trimming removed 3 bases from V and 11 bases from J, with 17 bases in between. CDR3 length: 14 amino acids. The germline V gene has CDR1 SGDLS and CDR2 YYNGEE. This chain's CDR3 is CASSAILDSRELFF. CDR3 bases: TGTGCCAGCAGCGCAATTTTGGACTCTCGTGAGCTGTTTTTT.

The chain is built from TRBV15 and TRBJ1-1; D perhaps matches TRBD1 (5 bases). The V end lost 0 bases, the J end lost 5 bases, and 19 bases lay between the germline ends. Germline values: CDR1 LNHNV, CDR2 YYDKDF (reference sequence). This CDR3 contains 17 residues. The CDR3 DNA follows: TGTGCCACCAGCAGAGATAGGTTCCTGGGGCCTGAAACTGAAGCTTTCTTT. Its protein product is CATSRDRFLGPETEAFF.

This CDR3 reads CASRLLMASGSPDTQYF. The CDR3 DNA sequence: TGCGCCAGCAGACTCCTAATGGCTAGCGGGAGTCCCGATACGCAGTATTTT. The V call is TRBV4-1, the J call TRBJ2-3; 10 bases match TRBD2. V trimming: 6 bases; J trimming: 6 bases; junction bases outside the gene matches: 15. Germline CDR1 and CDR2: MGHRA and YSYEKL. This CDR3 has 17 amino acids.

The chain links TRBV4-2 to TRBJ2-5; 9 bases line up with TRBD2. This CDR3 contains 16 residues. In germline, CDR1 is LGHNA, CDR2 YNFKEQ. Trimming removed 0 bases from V and 6 bases from J; junction bases left unmatched: 8. The CDR3 loop reads CASSQDWAGGPKTQYF. In DNA, the CDR3 is TGTGCCAGCAGCCAAGATTGGGCGGGAGGGCCGAAGACCCAGTACTTC.

The chain couples TRBV30 to TRBJ2-7; 7 bases are a match to TRBD1. Germline V gene data show CDR1 as GTSNPN and CDR2 as SVGIG (reference sequence). This CDR3 is built from 14 residues. V lost 2 bases to trimming and J lost 3 bases; unmatched junction nucleotides: 7. The chain's CDR3 is CAWSYGTVNYEQYF. CDR3 in DNA: TGTGCCTGGAGTTATGGGACAGTCAACTACGAGCAGTACTTC.

The chain couples TRBV27 to TRBJ1-5; D is perhaps TRBD1 (6 bases). The CDR3 is made up of 13 amino acids. V shed 5 bases and J shed 6 bases, with 11 bases lying between them. Germline V lookup: CDR1 MNHEY, CDR2 SMNVEV (reference sequence). This CDR3 reads CASSTGIGQPQHF. CDR3 bases: TGTGCCAGCAGTACAGGGATCGGTCAGCCCCAGCATTTT.

A few counts support this clone. The DNA for the CDR3 is TGTGCCAGCAGAGACTTAGCCTACAATGAGCAGTTCTTC. It translates to CASRDLAYNEQFF. The chain combines TRBV6-5 with TRBJ2-1; D remains ambiguous. The CDR3 length is 13 residues. Trimming shortened V by 6 bases and J by 2 bases, and 8 bases separated the two germline ends. Germline loops: CDR1 MNHEY, CDR2 SVGAGI.

This clone has only a few counts. The sample carries other DNA sequences with the same CDR3. The chain carries TRBV6-5 and TRBJ2-6; 7 nucleotides agree with TRBD1. The CDR3 extends over 15 amino acids. V lost 2 bases to trimming and J lost 2 bases; unmatched junction nucleotides: 0. Germline V lookup: CDR1 MNHEY, CDR2 SVGAGI. This CDR3 is CASSYDRAGANVLTF. The CDR3 DNA is TGTGCCAGCAGTTACGACAGGGCTGGGGCCAACGTCCTGACTTTC.

This clone was picked up a small number of times. The chain combines TRBV2 with TRBJ2-7; maybe TRBD2 (5 bases). The CDR3 has 14 residues. Looked up from germline, CDR1 is SNHLY and CDR2 is FYNNEI. Deletions cut 7 bases from V and 0 bases from J, with 13 bases between. CDR3 nucleotides: TGTGCCAGCACCTACGAGGGCCCCTCCTACGAGCAGTACTTC. Amino acid sequence: CASTYEGPSYEQYF.

This clone has only a few counts. The chain links TRBV6-5 to TRBJ2-1; possible D gene TRBD2, 6 bases. CDR3 length: 14 residues. V was pared by 4 bases and J by 5 bases, with 12 bases between. Per the germline V gene, CDR1 is MNHEY and CDR2 is SVGAGI. In DNA form, the CDR3 reads TGTGCCAGCAGTTCTCCCGGGACTCACAATGAGCAGTTCTTC. Encoded protein: CASSSPGTHNEQFF.

This CDR3 reads CASSVDRFGNTIYF. DNA of the CDR3: TGTGCCAGCAGCGTAGACAGATTTGGAAACACCATATATTTT. The chain uses TRBV9 and TRBJ1-3, with D unresolved. With 0 bases removed from V and 3 bases from J, the gap between germline ends came to 7 bases. In germline, CDR1 is SGDLS, CDR2 YYNGEE. This CDR3 spans 14 amino acids.

Only a few counts were recorded for this clone. The CDR3 loop is CASSLDVLAIETQYF. The CDR3 DNA is TGTGCCAGCAGCTTAGATGTGCTAGCAATCGAGACCCAGTACTTC. This sequence joins TRBV7-2 and TRBJ2-5; D may be TRBD2 (5 bases). Trimming shortened V by 1 base and J by 5 bases, and 14 bases separated the two germline ends. CDR1 is SGHTA, CDR2 FQGNSA, per germline. The CDR3 consists of 15 residues.